This TCR beta chain originates from a study of cytomegalovirus exposure and HLA in healthy donors. Findings and caveats of the study: A missense DCLRE1C variant was associated with V- and J-gene trimming of TCR beta chains in a later analysis, and an independent cohort replicated the association.

Primers included in the PCR were 60 Vbeta and 13 Jbeta primers. Clones were read by immunoSEQ multiplex PCR, and TCRdb kept only the in-frame ones, dropping some. The table records 140,000 or so clones, around four fifths of them present only once. A note on this clone: What it binds is unknown.

V dropped 4 bases and J dropped 5 bases, with 11 bases sitting between them. There are 13 residues in the CDR3. Germline V gene sequence: CDR1 KGHSH, CDR2 LQKENI. The V gene is TRBV18, the J gene TRBJ1-2, with TRBD1 as a possible D gene (5 bases). This clonotype originated in a female donor in good health and CMV-seronegative. The sequenced sample was PBMCs. This CDR3 reads CASSQGRRYGYTF. DNA of the CDR3: TGTGCCAGCTCACAGGGGAGGCGATATGGCTACACCTTC. The whole variable domain, remainder taken from reference TRBV18 and TRBJ1-2, is NAGVMQNPRHLVRRRGQEARLRCSPMKGHSHVYWYRQLPEEGLKFMVYLQKENIIDESGMPKERFSAEFPKEGPSILRIQQVVRGDSAAYFCASSQGRRYGYTFGSGTRLTVV.